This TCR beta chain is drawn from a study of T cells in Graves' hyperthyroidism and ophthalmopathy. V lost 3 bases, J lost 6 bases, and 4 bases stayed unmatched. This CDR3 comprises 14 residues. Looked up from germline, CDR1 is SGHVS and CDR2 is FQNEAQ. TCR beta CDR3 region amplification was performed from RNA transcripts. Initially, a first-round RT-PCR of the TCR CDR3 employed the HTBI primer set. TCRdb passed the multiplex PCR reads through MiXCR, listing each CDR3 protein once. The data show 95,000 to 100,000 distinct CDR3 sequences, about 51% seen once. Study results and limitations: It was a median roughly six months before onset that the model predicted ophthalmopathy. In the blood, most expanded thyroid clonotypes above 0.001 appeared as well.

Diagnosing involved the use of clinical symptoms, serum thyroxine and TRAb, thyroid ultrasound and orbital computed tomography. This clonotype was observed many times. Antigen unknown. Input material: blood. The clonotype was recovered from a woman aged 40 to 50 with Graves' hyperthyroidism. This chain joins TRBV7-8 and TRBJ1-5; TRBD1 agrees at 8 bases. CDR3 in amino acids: CASSFQGAGQPQHF. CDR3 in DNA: TGTGCCAGCAGCTTTCAGGGGGCTGGTCAGCCCCAGCATTTT.